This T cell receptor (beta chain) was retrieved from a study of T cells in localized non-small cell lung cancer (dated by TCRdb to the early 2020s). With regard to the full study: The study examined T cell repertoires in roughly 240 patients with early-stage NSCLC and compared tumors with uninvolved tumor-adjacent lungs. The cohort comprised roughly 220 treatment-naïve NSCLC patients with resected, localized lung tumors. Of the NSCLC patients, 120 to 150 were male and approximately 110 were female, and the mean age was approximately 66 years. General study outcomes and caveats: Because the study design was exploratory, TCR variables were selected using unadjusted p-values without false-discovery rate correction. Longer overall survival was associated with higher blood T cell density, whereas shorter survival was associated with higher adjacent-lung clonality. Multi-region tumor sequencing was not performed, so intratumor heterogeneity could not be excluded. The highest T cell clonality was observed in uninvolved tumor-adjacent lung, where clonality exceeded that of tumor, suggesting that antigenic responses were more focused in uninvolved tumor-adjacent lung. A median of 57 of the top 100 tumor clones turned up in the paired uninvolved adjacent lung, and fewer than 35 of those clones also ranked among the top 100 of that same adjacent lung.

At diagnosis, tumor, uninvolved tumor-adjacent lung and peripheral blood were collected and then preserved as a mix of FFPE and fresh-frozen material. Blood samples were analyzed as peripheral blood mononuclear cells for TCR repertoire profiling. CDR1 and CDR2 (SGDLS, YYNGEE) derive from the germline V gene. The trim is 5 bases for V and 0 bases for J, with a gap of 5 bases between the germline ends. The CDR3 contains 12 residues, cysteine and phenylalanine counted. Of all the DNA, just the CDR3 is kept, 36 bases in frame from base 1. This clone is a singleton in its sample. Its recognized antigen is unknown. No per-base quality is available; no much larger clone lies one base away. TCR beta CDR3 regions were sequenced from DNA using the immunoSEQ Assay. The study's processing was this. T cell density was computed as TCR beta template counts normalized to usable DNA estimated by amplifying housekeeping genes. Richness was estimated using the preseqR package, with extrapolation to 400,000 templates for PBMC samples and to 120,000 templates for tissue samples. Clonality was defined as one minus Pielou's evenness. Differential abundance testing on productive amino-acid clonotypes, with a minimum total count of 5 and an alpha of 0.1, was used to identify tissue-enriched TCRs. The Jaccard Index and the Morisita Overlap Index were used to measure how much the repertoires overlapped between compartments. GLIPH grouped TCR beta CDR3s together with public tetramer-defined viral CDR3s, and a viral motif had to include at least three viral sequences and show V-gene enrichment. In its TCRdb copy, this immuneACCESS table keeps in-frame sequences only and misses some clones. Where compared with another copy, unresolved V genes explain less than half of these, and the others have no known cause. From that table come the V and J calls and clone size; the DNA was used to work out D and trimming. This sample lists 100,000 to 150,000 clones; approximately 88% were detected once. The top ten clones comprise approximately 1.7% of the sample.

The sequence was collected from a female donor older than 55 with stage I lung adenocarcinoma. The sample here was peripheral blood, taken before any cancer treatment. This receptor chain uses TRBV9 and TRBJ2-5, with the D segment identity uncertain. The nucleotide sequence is TGTGCCAGCAGACTCCACCAAGAGACCCAGTACTTC. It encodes CASRLHQETQYF. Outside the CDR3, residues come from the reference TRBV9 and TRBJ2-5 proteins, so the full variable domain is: DSGVTQTPKHLITATGQRVTLRCSPRSGDLSVYWYQQSLDQGLQFLIQYYNGEERAKGNILERFSAQQFPDLHSELNLSSLELGDSALYFCASRLHQETQYFGPGTRLLVL.